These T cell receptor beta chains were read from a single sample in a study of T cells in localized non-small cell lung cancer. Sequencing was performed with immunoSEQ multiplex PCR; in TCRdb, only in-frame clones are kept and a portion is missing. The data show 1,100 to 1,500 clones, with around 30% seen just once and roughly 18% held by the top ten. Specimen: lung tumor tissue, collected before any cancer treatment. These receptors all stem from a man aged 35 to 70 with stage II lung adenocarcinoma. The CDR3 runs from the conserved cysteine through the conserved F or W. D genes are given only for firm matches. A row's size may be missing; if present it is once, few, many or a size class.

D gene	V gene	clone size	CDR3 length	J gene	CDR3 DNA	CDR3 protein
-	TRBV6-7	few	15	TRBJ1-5	TGTGCCAGCAGCTCCGGGGGAATAGGCAATCAGCCCCAGCATTTT	CASSSGGIGNQPQHF
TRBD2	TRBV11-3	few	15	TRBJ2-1	TGTGCCAGCAGCATGGGACTAGGGCTATACAATGAGCAGTTCTTC	CASSMGLGLYNEQFF
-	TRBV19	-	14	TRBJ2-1	TGTGCCAGTAGTATAAGAGGGAGCGGTGGAGAGCAGTTCTTC	CASSIRGSGGEQFF
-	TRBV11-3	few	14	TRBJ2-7	TGTGCCAGCAGCTTTAAACAGGACGTTTACGAGCAGTACTTC	CASSFKQDVYEQYF
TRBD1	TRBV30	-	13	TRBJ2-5	TGTGCCTGCCGGGGACAGGACCAAGAGACCCAGTACTTC	CACRGQDQETQYF
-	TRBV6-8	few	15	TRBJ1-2	TGTGCCAGCAGTTACTCGACGTCGGGGGGGAATGGCTACACCTTC	CASSYSTSGGNGYTF
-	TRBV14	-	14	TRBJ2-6	TGTGCCAGCAGCCAGGGGTCTGGGGCCAACGTCCTGACTTTC	CASSQGSGANVLTF
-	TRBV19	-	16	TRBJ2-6	TGTGCCAGTAGTTTTACAGGATTCTCTGGGGCCAACGTCCTGACTTTC	CASSFTGFSGANVLTF
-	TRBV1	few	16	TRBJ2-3	TGCGCCAGCAGCCAAGTCGATAGCCGGAGAGTTTATACGCAGTATTTT	CASSQVDSRRVYTQYF
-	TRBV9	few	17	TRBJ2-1	TGTGCCAGCAGCTCGATACCCACAGGAATCCTCCGCAATGAGCAGTTCTTC	CASSSIPTGILRNEQFF
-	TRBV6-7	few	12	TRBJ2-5	TGTGCCAGCAGTTACTCCAAAGAGACCCAGTACTTC	CASSYSKETQYF
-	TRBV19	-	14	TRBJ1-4	TGTGCCAGTACCCGGCTGGGGGGAAGTGAAAAACTGTTTTTT	CASTRLGGSEKLFF
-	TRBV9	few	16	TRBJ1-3	TGTGCCAGCAGCGTAGGTCTGTCCTACTCTGGAAACACCATATATTTT	CASSVGLSYSGNTIYF
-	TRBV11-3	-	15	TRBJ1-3	TGTGCCAGCAGCCCCCGGCGGGCAGCCGGAAACACCATATATTTT	CASSPRRAAGNTIYF
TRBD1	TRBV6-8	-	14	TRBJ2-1	TGTGCCAGCCGCGGGACAGGGTATAACAATGAGCAGTTCTTC	CASRGTGYNNEQFF
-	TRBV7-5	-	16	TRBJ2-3	TGTGCCAGCAGTTATCTAAGCGGGAAAAATGTAGATACGCAGTATTTT	CASSYLSGKNVDTQYF
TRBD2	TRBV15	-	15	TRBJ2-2	TGTGCCACCAGCCTTGGGGGGGCGGGAGGACCCCAGCTGTTTTTT	CATSLGGAGGPQLFF
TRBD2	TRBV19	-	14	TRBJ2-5	TGTGCCAGTAGTATAGAGACGCCGGGGGGGACCCAGTACTTC	CASSIETPGGTQYF
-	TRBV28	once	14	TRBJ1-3	TGTGCCAGTTCACCAGGGGATCCTGGAAACACCATATATTTT	CASSPGDPGNTIYF
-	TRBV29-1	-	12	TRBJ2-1	TGCAGCGTTTGGGAGCTCTACAATGAGCAGTTCTTC	CSVWELYNEQFF
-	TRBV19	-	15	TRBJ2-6	TGTGCCAGTAGTTCCCAGACCGGCGGGGCCAACGTCCTGACTTTC	CASSSQTGGANVLTF
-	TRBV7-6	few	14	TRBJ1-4	TGTGCTAGCAGCCCAACCGCAACTAATGAAAAACTGTTTTTT	CASSPTATNEKLFF
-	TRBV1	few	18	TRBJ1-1	TGCGCCAGCAGCCAAGGGAACGGTGCGGGGAGATCGAGCACTGAAGCTTTCTTT	CASSQGNGAGRSSTEAFF
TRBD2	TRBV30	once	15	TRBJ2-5	TGTGCCTTTAATCCGGGACTAGCATTACAAGAGACCCAGTACTTC	CAFNPGLALQETQYF
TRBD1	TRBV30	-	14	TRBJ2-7	TGTGCCTGGAAGGTTGAGGGGGCGACCTACGAGCAGTACTTC	CAWKVEGATYEQYF
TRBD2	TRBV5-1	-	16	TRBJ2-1	TGCGCCAGCAGCTGGGCCGGGACTAGCGGGAACAATGAGCAGTTCTTC	CASSWAGTSGNNEQFF
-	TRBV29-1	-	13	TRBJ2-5	TGCAGCGTTGCCCGGGGAGGTGGGGAGACCCAGTACTTC	CSVARGGGETQYF
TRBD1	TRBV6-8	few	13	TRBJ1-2	TGTGCCAGCAGGACAGGGTATAGCTATGGCTACACCTTC	CASRTGYSYGYTF
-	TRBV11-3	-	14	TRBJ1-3	TGTGCCAGCAGACCACAGGCCTCTGGAAACACCATATATTTT	CASRPQASGNTIYF
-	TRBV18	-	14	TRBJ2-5	TGTGCCAGCTCACCAAGGGAAGGGGAAGAGACCCAGTACTTC	CASSPREGEETQYF
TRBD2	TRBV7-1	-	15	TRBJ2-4	TGTGCCAGCAGCTCTCTAGCGGGAGCCAAAAACATTCAGTACTTC	CASSSLAGAKNIQYF
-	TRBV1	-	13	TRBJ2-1	TGCGCCAGCAGCCAAGAACTAGCGGGTGGAGAGTTCTTC	CASSQELAGGEFF
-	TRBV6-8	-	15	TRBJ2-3	TGTGCCAGCGGAGTACAGACAGGAAATCCAGATACGCAGTATTTT	CASGVQTGNPDTQYF
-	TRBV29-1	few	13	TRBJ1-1	TGCAGCGTTGCATTGGGGATGGACACTGAAGCTTTCTTT	CSVALGMDTEAFF
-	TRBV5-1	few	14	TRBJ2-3	TGCGCCAGCAGCTTCGGGGCAGTCCCAGATACGCAGTATTTT	CASSFGAVPDTQYF
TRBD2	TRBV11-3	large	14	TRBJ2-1	TGTGCCAGCAGCCGGGGACTAGCGGGCCATGAGCAGTTCTTC	CASSRGLAGHEQFF
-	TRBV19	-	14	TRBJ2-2	TGTGCCAGTAGTATAGGGTACTGGACCGGGGAGCTGTTTTTT	CASSIGYWTGELFF